These T cell receptor beta chains were read from a single sample in a study of blood T cells in healthy people across ages. A single record per CDR3 protein comes from TCRdb applying MiXCR to the 5' RACE reads. In the table there are 800,000 or so distinct CDR3 sequences, approximately 67% of which are singletons. The specimen sequenced was blood. The source of these receptors is a young man in good health. The CDR3 runs from the conserved cysteine through the conserved F or W.

V | CDR3
TRBV7-2 | CASSLDGRGTKGYTF
TRBV6-2/TRBV6-3 | CASSYTGLKDYEQYF
TRBV29-1 | CSVSLLAGASSGEQFF
TRBV6-5 | CASSYFPPGQGVSGANVLTF
TRBV20-1 | CSARLGSHSNQPQHF
TRBV4-2 | CASSQIGGGLETQYF
TRBV28 | CASSLLSSYNEQFF
TRBV28 | CASSLWEREAASNNEQFF
TRBV20-1 | CSAISGGIDNEQFF
TRBV6-2/TRBV6-3 | CASSYRAGQYEQYF
TRBV29-1 | CSVVVVGEQYF
TRBV5-1 | CASSLDPLQGAMNGEQFF
TRBV12-3/TRBV12-4 | CASSLIQAEQYF
TRBV20-1 | CSARGHANTEAFF
TRBV20-1 | CSARGAGTSGGTDTQYF
TRBV28 | CASSPPLAGAGRLGYTF
TRBV12-5 | CASGGDTPDTQYF
TRBV7-7 | CASSAPSGSFELPQETQYF
TRBV10-3 | CAISDGTGGAYNEQFF
TRBV7-3 | CTSSVTWAHVYEQYF
TRBV10-3 | CAISPGQTSYEQYF
TRBV29-1 | CSVEDREAGLVNEQFF
TRBV29-1 | CSVQRGTRGTETQYF
TRBV6-2/TRBV6-3 | CASKWTGGYEQYF
TRBV20-1 | CSADRDTHNEQFF
TRBV27 | CASTLRRDSNQPQHF
TRBV20-1 | CSASGGTGDSPLHF
TRBV3-1 | CASSQVGLARSTDTQYF
TRBV9 | CASSQFVGSGESTDTQYF
TRBV7-2 | CASSISSLSYEQYF
TRBV6-2/TRBV6-3 | CASTSARGPQETQYF
TRBV6-2/TRBV6-3 | CASSYAYRGGQPQHF
TRBV7-3 | CASSFRTGRYSSGANVLTF
TRBV7-3 | CASSLKTGGPITDTQYF
TRBV5-1 | CASSIGTGSYETQYF
TRBV28 | CASSPLGGTGNTIYF
TRBV28 | CASSPSWSTVTGVMNTEAFF
TRBV3-1 | CASSQGGTRANEQFF
TRBV2 | CASSEIFSGTGYNEQFF
TRBV9 | CASSVGGLAGGPNNEQFF
TRBV27 | CATRDRGWGEQYF
TRBV24-1 | CATSEPAVDSPMGYTF
TRBV7-2 | CASSPDPLGWPQHF
TRBV29-1 | CSVEEIRGAGGYTF
TRBV20-1 | CSVQMSGEKLFF
TRBV25-1 | CASSEFTTDTQYF
TRBV20-1 | CSASRGMSSYEQYF
TRBV2 | CASSEAGASTNEKLFF
TRBV14 | CASSPNAPGQGPQYF
TRBV5-1 | CASSLGALTTVNTEAFF
TRBV7-6 | CASSLALDRGEETQYF
TRBV29-1 | CSVPVVTRDTQYF
TRBV6-5 | CASRASLGDGYTF